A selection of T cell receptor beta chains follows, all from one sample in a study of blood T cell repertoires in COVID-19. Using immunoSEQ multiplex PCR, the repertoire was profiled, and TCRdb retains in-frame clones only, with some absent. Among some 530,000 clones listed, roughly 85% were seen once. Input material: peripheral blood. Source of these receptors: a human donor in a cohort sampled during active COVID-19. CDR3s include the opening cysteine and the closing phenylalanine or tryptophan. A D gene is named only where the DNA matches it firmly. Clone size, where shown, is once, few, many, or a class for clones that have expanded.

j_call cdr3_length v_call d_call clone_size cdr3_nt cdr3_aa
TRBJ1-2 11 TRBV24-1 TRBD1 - TGTGCCACCAGCAGGGGGAATGGCTACACCTTC CATSRGNGYTF
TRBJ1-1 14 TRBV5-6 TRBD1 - TGTGCCAGCAGCCCAACAGGGGTGGACACTGAAGCTTTCTTT CASSPTGVDTEAFF
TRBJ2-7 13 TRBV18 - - TGTGCCAGCTCACCGGGAGCTTCCTACGAGCAGTACTTC CASSPGASYEQYF
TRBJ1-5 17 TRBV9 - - TGTGCCAGCTCTGGCGGGGGCCCGGGACAACCTAATCAGCCCCAGCATTTT CASSGGGPGQPNQPQHF
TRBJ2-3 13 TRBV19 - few TGTGCCAGTACACCTAGCCGGGGATGGGAGCAGTATTTT CASTPSRGWEQYF
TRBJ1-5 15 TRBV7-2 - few TGTGCCAGCAGCTTGGACGGACACCTGGGACAGCCCCAGCATTTT CASSLDGHLGQPQHF
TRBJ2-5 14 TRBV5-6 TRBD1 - TGTGCCAGCAGCTTCAGGACAGGTCAAGAGACCCAGTACTTC CASSFRTGQETQYF
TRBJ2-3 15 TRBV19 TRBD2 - TGTGCCAGTAGTCGTAGCGGGAGGTTGGAGGATACGCAGTATTTT CASSRSGRLEDTQYF
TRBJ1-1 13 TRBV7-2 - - TGTGCCAGCAGCTTACGGAGGAACACTGAAGCTTTCTTT CASSLRRNTEAFF
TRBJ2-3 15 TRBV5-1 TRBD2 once TGCGCCAGCAGCTTGGAGGGACTAGGTGTCGATACGCAGTATTTT CASSLEGLGVDTQYF
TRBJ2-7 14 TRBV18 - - TGTGCCAGCTCACCAAATCAGGATTCCTACGAGCAGTACTTC CASSPNQDSYEQYF
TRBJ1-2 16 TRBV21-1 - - TGTGCCAGCAGCAAAGTCGAGGAGAAGGAAAACTATGGCTACACCTTC CASSKVEEKENYGYTF
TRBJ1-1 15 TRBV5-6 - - TGTGCCAGCAGCTTGTTCGGACTGAAAAACACTGAAGCTTTCTTT CASSLFGLKNTEAFF
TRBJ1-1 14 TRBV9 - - TGTGTCAGCAGCGGCGGCGGGAAAAGAGCTGAAGCTTTCTTT CVSSGGGKRAEAFF
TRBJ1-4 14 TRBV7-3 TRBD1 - TGTGCCAGCAGCATGACAGGGGGCCGAGAAAAACTGTTTTTT CASSMTGGREKLFF
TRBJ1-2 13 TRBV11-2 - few TGTGCCAGCAGCTTACCAGGAAACTATGGCTACACCTTC CASSLPGNYGYTF
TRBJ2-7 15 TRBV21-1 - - TGTGCCAGCAGCAAAGGGCCGGAGAGGGTGAGGGAGCAGTACTTC CASSKGPERVREQYF
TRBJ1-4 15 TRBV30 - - TGTGCCTGGAGCACAGACGGCTCTGGGAATGAAAAACTGTTTTTT CAWSTDGSGNEKLFF
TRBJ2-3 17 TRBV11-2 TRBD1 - TGTGCCAGCAGCTTCCACACATCCAGGGGGTCGGCAGATACGCAGTATTTT CASSFHTSRGSADTQYF
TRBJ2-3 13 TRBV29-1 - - TGCAGCGTTGCCCAGGGCGTGCCGGATACGCAGTATTTT CSVAQGVPDTQYF
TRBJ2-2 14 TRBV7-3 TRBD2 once TGTGCCAGCAGCATAGGACTAGCTGCCGGGGAGCTGTTTTTT CASSIGLAAGELFF
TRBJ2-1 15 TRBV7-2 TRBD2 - TGTGCCAGCAGACCTACTAGCGGGAGGTTCAATGAGCAGTTCTTC CASRPTSGRFNEQFF
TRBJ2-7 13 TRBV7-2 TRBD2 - TGTGCCAGCAGCGCGGTCGGACTAGCAAAGGGGTACTTC CASSAVGLAKGYF
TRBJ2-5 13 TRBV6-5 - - TGTGCCAGCAGTAGAAATAGAGGAGAGACCCAGTACTTC CASSRNRGETQYF
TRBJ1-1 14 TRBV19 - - TGTGCCACCATCGCGGACCTGGGGAGCACTGAAGCTTTCTTT CATIADLGSTEAFF
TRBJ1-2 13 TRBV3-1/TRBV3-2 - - TGTGCCAGCAGCCAAGTGGGGGGTTACGGCTACACCTTC CASSQVGGYGYTF
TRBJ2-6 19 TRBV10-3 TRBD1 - TGTGCCATCAGTGGATTTCAGGGGGTAGAGAGTCCTGGGGCCAACGTCCTGACTTTC CAISGFQGVESPGANVLTF
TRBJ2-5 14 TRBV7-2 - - TGTGCCAGCAGCTCCCCCCCGAGCCAAGAGACCCAGTACTTC CASSSPPSQETQYF
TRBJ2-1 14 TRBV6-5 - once TGTGCCAGCAGGCTAAGCGGGCTTAGGGATGAGCAGTTCTTC CASRLSGLRDEQFF
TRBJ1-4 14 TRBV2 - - TGTGCCAGCAGAACAGGGCCAACTAATGAAAAACTGTTTTTT CASRTGPTNEKLFF
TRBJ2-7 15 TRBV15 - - TGTGCCACCAGCAGAGTAGGGACATTTTCCTACGAGCAGTACTTC CATSRVGTFSYEQYF
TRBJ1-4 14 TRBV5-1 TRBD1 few TGCGCCAGCAGCTTACAGGGGGCGGAGGAAAAACTGTTTTTT CASSLQGAEEKLFF
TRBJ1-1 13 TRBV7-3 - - TGTGCCAGCAGCCCAGGGGTCCAGGGGAGAGCTTTCTTT CASSPGVQGRAFF
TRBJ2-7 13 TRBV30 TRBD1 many TGTGCCTGGATGCGGGACAGGCCCAACGAGCAGTACTTC CAWMRDRPNEQYF
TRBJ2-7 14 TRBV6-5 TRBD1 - TGTGCCAGCAGTTCCCTGACAGGGGTCTACGAGCAGTACTTC CASSSLTGVYEQYF
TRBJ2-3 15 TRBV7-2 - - TGTGCCAGCAGCTCAGAGGTGCGGAGCCCAGATACGCAGTATTTT CASSSEVRSPDTQYF
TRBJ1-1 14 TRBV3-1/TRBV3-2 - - TGTGCCAGCAGCCAAGATATGGCAGTCGCTGAAGCTTTCTTT CASSQDMAVAEAFF
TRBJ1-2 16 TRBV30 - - TGTGCCTGGAGTCGTACTACCTGGGACACCTCCTATGGCTACACCTTC CAWSRTTWDTSYGYTF
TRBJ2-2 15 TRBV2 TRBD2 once TGTGCCAGCAGAGGACTAGGGTTGAACACCGGGGAGCTGTTTTTT CASRGLGLNTGELFF
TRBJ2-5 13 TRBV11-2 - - TGTGCCAGCACCGCCGGGAGCCAGGAGACCCAGTACTTC CASTAGSQETQYF
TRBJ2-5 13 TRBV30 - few TGTGCCTGGAGTGGCAGGGGCCAAGAGACCCAGTACTTC CAWSGRGQETQYF
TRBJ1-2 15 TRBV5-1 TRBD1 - TGCGCCAGCAGCTTTTATAAAGAGGGGGCGAATGGCTACACCTTC CASSFYKEGANGYTF
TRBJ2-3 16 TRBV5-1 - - TGCGCCAGAATTCGGGCCCTAGGAGGGGTTACAGATACGCAGTATTTT CARIRALGGVTDTQYF
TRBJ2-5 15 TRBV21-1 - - TGTGCCAGCAGCAAAGAAACAGGGGGGCAAGAGACCCAGTACTTC CASSKETGGQETQYF
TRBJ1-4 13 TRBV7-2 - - TGTGCCAGCAGCCAACAACAGGTTGAAAAACTGTTTTTT CASSQQQVEKLFF
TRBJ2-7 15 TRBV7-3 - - TGTGCCAGCTCCACCAGGGTTGCGTCGGGGGACGAGCAGTACTTC CASSTRVASGDEQYF
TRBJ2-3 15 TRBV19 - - TGTGCCAGTAGTAAAGGATTCACTAGTGCTGATACGCAGTATTTT CASSKGFTSADTQYF
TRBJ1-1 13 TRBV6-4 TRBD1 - TGTGCCAGCAGTCAGGGGGTGAACACTGAAGCTTTCTTT CASSQGVNTEAFF
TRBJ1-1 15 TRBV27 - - TGTGCCAGCAGTTTTTCCGCGCTAGGGAACACTGAAGCTTTCTTT CASSFSALGNTEAFF
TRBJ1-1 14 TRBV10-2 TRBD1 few TGCGCCAGCGGACAGGGGCTCACCGACACTGAAGCTTTCTTT CASGQGLTDTEAFF
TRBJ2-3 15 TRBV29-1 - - TGCAGCGTTGAGGGGGGAGTCGGGTTAACAGATACGCAGTATTTT CSVEGGVGLTDTQYF
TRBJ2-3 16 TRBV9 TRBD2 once TGTGCCAGCAGCGCCCCTGGGGGAGGGCATACAGATACGCAGTATTTT CASSAPGGGHTDTQYF
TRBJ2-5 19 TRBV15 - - TGTGCCACCAGCAGAGGGGAGGGGATATCCACTAGGGGGTTTGAGACCCAGTACTTC CATSRGEGISTRGFETQYF